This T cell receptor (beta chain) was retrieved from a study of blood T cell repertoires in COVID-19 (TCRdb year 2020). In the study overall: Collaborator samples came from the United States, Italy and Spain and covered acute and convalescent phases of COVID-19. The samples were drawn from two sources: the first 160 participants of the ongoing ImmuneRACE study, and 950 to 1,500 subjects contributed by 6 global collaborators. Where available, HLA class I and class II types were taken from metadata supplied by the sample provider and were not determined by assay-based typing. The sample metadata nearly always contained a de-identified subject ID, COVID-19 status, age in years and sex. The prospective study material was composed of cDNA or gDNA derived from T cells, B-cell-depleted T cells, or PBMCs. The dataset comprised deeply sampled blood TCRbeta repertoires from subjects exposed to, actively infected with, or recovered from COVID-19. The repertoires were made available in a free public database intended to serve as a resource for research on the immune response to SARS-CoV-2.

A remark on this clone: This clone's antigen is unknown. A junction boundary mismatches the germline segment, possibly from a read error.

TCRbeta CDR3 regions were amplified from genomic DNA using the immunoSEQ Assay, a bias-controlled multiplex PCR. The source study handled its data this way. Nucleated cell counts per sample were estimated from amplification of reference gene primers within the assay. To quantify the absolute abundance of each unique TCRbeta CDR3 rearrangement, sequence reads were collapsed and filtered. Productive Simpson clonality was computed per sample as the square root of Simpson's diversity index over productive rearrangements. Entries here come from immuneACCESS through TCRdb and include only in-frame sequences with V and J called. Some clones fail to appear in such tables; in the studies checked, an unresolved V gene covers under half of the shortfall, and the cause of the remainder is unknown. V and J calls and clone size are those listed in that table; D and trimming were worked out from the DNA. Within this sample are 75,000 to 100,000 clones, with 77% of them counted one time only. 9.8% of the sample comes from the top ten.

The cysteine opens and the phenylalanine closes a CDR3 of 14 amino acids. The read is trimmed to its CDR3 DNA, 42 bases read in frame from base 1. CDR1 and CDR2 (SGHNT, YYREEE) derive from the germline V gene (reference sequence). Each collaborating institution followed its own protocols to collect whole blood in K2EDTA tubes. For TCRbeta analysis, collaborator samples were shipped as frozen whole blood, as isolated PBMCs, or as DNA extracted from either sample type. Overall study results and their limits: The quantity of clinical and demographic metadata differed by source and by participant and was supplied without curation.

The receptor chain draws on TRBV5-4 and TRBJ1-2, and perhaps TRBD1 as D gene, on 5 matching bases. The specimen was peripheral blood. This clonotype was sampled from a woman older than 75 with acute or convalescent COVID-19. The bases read TGTGCCAGCACCTTGATTGGCAGGGACTATGGCTACACCTTC. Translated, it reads CASTLIGRDYGYTF.